The 5 T cell receptor beta chains below were found in one sample sequenced in a study of T cells in Graves' hyperthyroidism and ophthalmopathy. TCR beta CDR3 region amplification was performed from RNA transcripts. During a first-round RT-PCR of the TCR CDR3, the HTBI primer set was used. TCRdb reprocessed the multiplex PCR reads with MiXCR, giving one entry per CDR3 protein. The sample includes around 440,000 distinct CDR3 sequences, 15% to 18% of them seen just once. The sequencing input was blood. The receptor source for this set is a woman younger than 30 with Graves' hyperthyroidism.

This clonotype was picked up a small number of times. The genes are TRBV3-1 and TRBJ2-5; no clear D gene. Germline V CDR1 and CDR2: LGHDT, YNNKEL (reference sequence). CDR3 length equals 17 residues. V was trimmed by 3 bases and J by 4 bases, leaving 21 bases between them. The CDR3 DNA follows: TGTGCCAGCAGCCATGTTAGGGTCAGGACCCGCGGAGAGACCCAGTACTTC. Amino acids: CASSHVRVRTRGETQYF.

The chain has TRBV2 and TRBJ2-5; maybe TRBD1 (5 bases). Trimming pared 6 bases from V and 9 bases from J, leaving 11 bases between. The CDR3 loop spans 11 amino acids. Looked up from germline, CDR1 is SNHLY and CDR2 is FYNNEI. Here the CDR3 reads CASRTVDPQYF. CDR3 coding DNA: TGTGCCAGCAGGACAGTAGATCCCCAGTACTTC.

This clonotype occurred a few times. The chain is built from TRBV6-6 and TRBJ2-1; 8 nucleotides align to TRBD2. Germline assignment: CDR1 MNHNY and CDR2 SVGAGI (reference sequence). The CDR3 has 17 residues. Germline trimming cut 2 bases from V and 2 bases from J; bases unmatched to any gene: 8. The CDR3 DNA reads as TGTGCCAGCAGTTACGATGGGGGCGGGAGGACCTACAATGAGCAGTTCTTC. Translating gives CASSYDGGGRTYNEQFF.

This clonotype came up many times. V gene TRBV28 combines with J gene TRBJ2-5; unclear D gene. The CDR3 contains 13 residues. CDR1 and CDR2 (germline): MDHEN, SYDVKM. Trimming stripped 5 bases from V and 2 bases from J, with 9 bases between. The CDR3 sequence: CASSNRLQETQYF. The CDR3 DNA follows: TGTGCCAGCAGTAACCGACTGCAAGAGACCCAGTACTTC.

The chain uses TRBV4-2 and TRBJ1-4, with 8 bases identical to TRBD1. The ends lost 0 bases at V and 7 bases at J; junction bases unmatched: 7. The germline CDR1 and CDR2 sequences are LGHNA and YNFKEQ. The CDR3 extends over 16 amino acids. The CDR3 is CASSQDFRDRTEKLFF. The DNA of the CDR3 is TGTGCCAGCAGCCAAGATTTCCGGGACAGGACTGAAAAACTGTTTTTT.